One sample yielded the 25 T cell receptor beta chains listed below, sequenced in a study of OX40 agonist ivuxolimab in advanced cancers. Profiling relied on immunoSEQ multiplex PCR, and the TCRdb table lists in-frame clones only, not all of them. The sample consists of about 72,000 clones, approximately 89% of them appearing once. Sequencing used CD4+ or CD8+ T cells sorted from blood, obtained in a trial of the OX40 agonist ivuxolimab. Source of these receptors: an adult with an advanced solid tumor such as melanoma, head and neck, liver or kidney cancer.

This chain uses TRBV29-1 with TRBJ2-3; the D gene is possibly TRBD1 (5 bases). The V gene lost 2 bases and the J gene lost 0 bases, with 15 bases spanning the gap. The CDR3 sequence is 16 residues long. The germline V gene encodes CDR1 SQVTM and CDR2 ANQGSEA. The CDR3 spells CSVEPSRQGSTDTQYF. CDR3 DNA: TGCAGCGTTGAACCCTCGAGGCAGGGTAGCACAGATACGCAGTATTTT.

In its sample, this clone was seen once. V usage is TRBV4-1 and J usage is TRBJ2-4; D remains ambiguous. The CDR3 is 17 residues long. CDR1 and CDR2 (germline): MGHRA, YSYEKL. V was cut by 3 bases and J by 2 bases, with 17 bases left in between. The CDR3 region has the DNA TGCGCCAGCAGCCACCCCTTCGCAGGCAGATCCAAAAACATTCAGTACTTC. This gives the protein CASSHPFAGRSKNIQYF.

V usage is TRBV6-5 and J usage is TRBJ2-5; D may be TRBD1 (6 bases). The J call may be wrong; the DNA end is better matched by TRBJ2-7. CDR1 is MNHEY, CDR2 SVGAGI, per germline. This CDR3 is 15 amino acids long. CDR3 DNA: TGTGCCAGCAGTTACGTAGGGGGTAAAAAGTACGAGCAGTACTTC. Translating it yields CASSYVGGKKYEQYF.

The chain links TRBV27 to TRBJ2-1; 9 nucleotides align to TRBD1. With V trimmed by 3 bases and J by 4 bases, 4 bases remained unmatched. This CDR3 comprises 15 residues. From germline, CDR1 is MNHEY and CDR2 SMNVEV (reference sequence). In nucleotides, the CDR3 is TGTGCCAGCAGTTTTGGGACAGGGCCTTACAATGAGCAGTTCTTC. Translating it yields CASSFGTGPYNEQFF.

J is TRBJ1-4 and V is TRBV5-6, with D possibly being TRBD1 (6 bases). CDR1 and CDR2 (germline): SGHDT, YYEEEE. Trimming stripped 0 bases from V and 8 bases from J, with 14 bases between. The CDR3 consists of 15 residues. CDR3 loop: CASSLVSQGREKLFF. In nucleotides, the CDR3 is TGTGCCAGCAGCTTGGTAAGCCAGGGGAGAGAAAAACTGTTTTTT.

This clone is a singleton in its sample. This chain connects TRBV4-2 to TRBJ2-3; TRBD2 aligns across 11 bases. The V segment lost 1 base and the J segment 6 bases; nucleotides outside the gene matches: 6. CDR3 length: 16 residues. Germline lookup yields CDR1 LGHNA and CDR2 YNFKEQ. The CDR3 bases are TGTGCCAGCAGCCAAGGGATAGCGGGGGGGCAGGATACGCAGTATTTT. As protein: CASSQGIAGGQDTQYF.

The V call is TRBV5-1, the J call TRBJ2-1; no firm D call. Germline lookup yields CDR1 SGHRS and CDR2 YFSETQ. Deletions cut 3 bases from V and 2 bases from J, with 9 bases between. The CDR3 length is 14 residues. This CDR3 reads CASSSMSTYNEQFF. The DNA of the CDR3 is TGCGCCAGCAGCTCAATGAGCACCTACAATGAGCAGTTCTTC.

This clone was seen only once. The chain is built from TRBV5-1 and TRBJ2-4, with 15 bases identical to TRBD2. CDR3 length equals 18 residues. Germline CDR1 SGHRS, CDR2 YFSETQ. V dropped 5 bases and J dropped 5; count of bases not matched to a gene: 11. CDR3 in amino acids: CASRKGLAGGPGENIQYF. The CDR3 DNA reads TGCGCCAGCAGGAAAGGACTAGCGGGAGGGCCAGGTGAAAACATTCAGTACTTC.

The V call is TRBV5-4, the J call TRBJ2-1; TRBD2 matches at 11 bases. Germline V gives CDR1 SGHNT, CDR2 YYREEE (reference sequence). The trim removed 3 bases at V and 7 bases at J, leaving 12 bases unmatched. CDR3 size: 17 residues. CDR3: CASSWALAGGGVNEQFF. CDR3 bases: TGTGCCAGCAGCTGGGCCCTAGCGGGAGGAGGGGTTAATGAGCAGTTCTTC.

V and J are TRBV9 and TRBJ2-5; D assignment may be TRBD1 or TRBD2 (6 bases each). This CDR3 region has 16 residues. Between the trimmed V and J ends, which lost 4 bases and 1 base, there was a span of 17 bases. Germline lookup yields CDR1 SGDLS and CDR2 YYNGEE. CDR3 coding DNA: TGTGCCAGCAGCCCCGATGGGGGGCATCTCCAAGAGACCCAGTACTTC. Its protein product is CASSPDGGHLQETQYF.

The CDR3 is CASTRLESTDTQYF. CDR3 nucleotides: TGTGCCAGCACCCGACTAGAGAGCACAGATACGCAGTATTTT. V and J are TRBV5-4 and TRBJ2-3, with D possibly matching TRBD2 (6 bases). There are 14 residues in the CDR3. Germline lookup yields CDR1 SGHNT and CDR2 YYREEE (reference sequence). Between the trimmed V and J ends, which lost 6 bases and 0 bases, there was a span of 11 bases.

This sequence joins TRBV28 and TRBJ1-4; D call uncertain. CDR3 size: 12 residues. V lost 7 bases, J lost 6 bases, and 9 bases lay in between. Looked up from germline, CDR1 is MDHEN and CDR2 is SYDVKM. The CDR3 nucleotides read TGTGCCAGCAAATCTGGAGATGAAAAACTGTTTTTT. Protein product: CASKSGDEKLFF.

This chain connects TRBV9 to TRBJ1-3; no definite D call. Trimming took 5 bases from V and 0 from J, leaving 3 bases between them. The CDR3 runs to 12 residues. Germline CDR1 SGDLS, CDR2 YYNGEE. The CDR3 region is CASSNSGNTIYF. The DNA of the CDR3 is TGTGCCAGCAGTAACTCTGGAAACACCATATATTTT.

This clone has a single count. This chain uses TRBV7-9 with TRBJ1-2, with a weak D call TRBD1 (6 bases). The CDR3 runs to 14 residues. V was trimmed by 7 bases and J by 6 bases, leaving 18 bases between them. Germline assignment: CDR1 SEHNR and CDR2 FQNEAQ (reference sequence). CDR3 region: CASTQWGADNGYTF. The CDR3 bases are TGTGCCAGCACCCAATGGGGGGCAGATAATGGCTACACCTTC.

V gene TRBV2 combines with J gene TRBJ1-4; 7 nucleotides match TRBD1. With 7 bases clipped from V and 10 bases from J, the junction kept 6 bases outside the gene matches. The CDR3 sequence is 12 residues long. The germline V gene has CDR1 SNHLY and CDR2 FYNNEI. In nucleotides, the CDR3 is TGTGCCAGCAACGCTCAGGGGGTAAAACTGTTTTTT. It translates to CASNAQGVKLFF.

The genes are TRBV28 and TRBJ1-1; a possible D gene is TRBD1 (6 bases). V lost 7 bases and J lost 10, with 22 bases in between. The CDR3 is 14 amino acids. CDR1 is MDHEN and CDR2 is SYDVKM in the germline V gene. The CDR3 reads CASTRSGGAPGAFF. Here the CDR3 DNA reads TGTGCCAGCACTCGATCTGGGGGGGCGCCTGGAGCTTTCTTT.

The chain has TRBV5-4 and TRBJ2-1, with TRBD2 identical over 8 bases. CDR1 is SGHNT and CDR2 is YYREEE in the germline V gene (reference sequence). With 4 bases clipped from V and 3 bases from J, the junction kept 18 bases outside the gene matches. The CDR3 covers 19 residues. CDR3 sequence reads: CASSGATVFGGGIYNEQFF. CDR3 DNA: TGTGCCAGCAGCGGAGCTACCGTCTTCGGCGGGGGGATCTACAATGAGCAGTTCTTC.

This clone was counted a few times. The rearrangement links TRBV2 to TRBJ1-5; 7 bases match TRBD1. The length of the CDR3 is 14 residues. CDR1 and CDR2 (germline): SNHLY, FYNNEI. The ends lost 5 bases at V and 6 bases at J; junction bases unmatched: 7. The CDR3 DNA reads TGTGCCAGCAGTTATATGGGACAGAGTCAGCCCCAGCATTTT. This codes for CASSYMGQSQPQHF.

The chain is built from TRBV28 and TRBJ2-7; 10 positions agree with TRBD2. After removal of 4 bases from V and 1 base from J, the junction contained 22 bases not matched to a gene. CDR3 size: 21 residues. CDR1 is MDHEN, CDR2 SYDVKM, per germline. The CDR3 region has the DNA TGTGCCAGCAGTTACGGCCCCGTTAGGCTAGCGGGAGAAGGGATGTCCTACGAGCAGTACTTC. It codes for CASSYGPVRLAGEGMSYEQYF.

V usage is TRBV19 and J usage is TRBJ2-1, with D hard to call. CDR3 size: 13 residues. The V and J ends lost 5 bases and 9 bases respectively, with 14 bases between them. Germline V CDR1 and CDR2: LNHDA, SQIVND (reference sequence). In DNA, the CDR3 is TGTGCCAGTAGTTTCTCCTCGCTGTTTGAGCAGTTCTTC. This sequence encodes CASSFSSLFEQFF.

This chain links TRBV29-1 with TRBJ2-1, with 12 positions matching TRBD2. CDR1 and CDR2 (germline): SQVTM, ANQGSEA. This CDR3 contains 18 residues. V dropped 2 bases and J dropped 9; count of bases not matched to a gene: 17. The CDR3 sequence is CSVETGAYPSGRVGEQFF. For the CDR3, the DNA is TGCAGCGTTGAAACGGGTGCATACCCTAGCGGGAGGGTGGGTGAGCAGTTCTTC.

The chain has TRBV27 and TRBJ2-1, with D possibly TRBD2 on 5 matching bases. This CDR3 has 15 residues. Germline-derived CDR1 and CDR2 are MNHEY and SMNVEV (reference sequence). Trimming took off 4 bases at V and 3 bases at J, with 13 bases between the two ends. CDR3 DNA: TGTGCCAGCAGTTGGGCCTCCCGGGGCTACAATGAGCAGTTCTTC. It specifies CASSWASRGYNEQFF.

The chain has TRBV29-1 and TRBJ1-5; the D is unclear. There are 13 residues in the CDR3. Trimming pared 4 bases from V and 3 bases from J, leaving 10 bases between. From germline, CDR1 is SQVTM and CDR2 ANQGSEA. CDR3 DNA: TGCAGCGTTGTAGAGGGCGACAATCAGCCCCAGCATTTT. Amino acids: CSVVEGDNQPQHF.

The chain carries TRBV4-1 and TRBJ2-3, with D unclear. Trimming removed 2 bases from V and 0 bases from J, with 18 bases in between. The germline V gene has CDR1 MGHRA and CDR2 YSYEKL. The CDR3 length is 18 residues. CDR3 sequence reads: CASSQFSVLGLSTDTQYF. The CDR3 bases are TGCGCCAGCAGCCAATTCTCAGTTTTAGGTTTGAGCACAGATACGCAGTATTTT.

The chain's CDR3 is CASSEQAHSYNEQFF. The DNA for the CDR3 is TGTGCCAGCAGTGAACAGGCCCACTCCTACAATGAGCAGTTCTTC. The chain carries TRBV2 and TRBJ2-1; no clear D gene. V was cut by 2 bases and J by 0 bases, with 8 bases left in between. Looked up from germline, CDR1 is SNHLY and CDR2 is FYNNEI. This CDR3 is built from 15 residues.